Listed here are 13 T cell receptor beta chains from one sample, sequenced in a study of blood T cell repertoires in COVID-19. The table came from immunoSEQ multiplex PCR; TCRdb's copy has only in-frame clones and leaves some out. The data hold 140,000 or so clones, with 60% to 85% observed a single time. Sequencing was done on a sample of peripheral blood. The source of these receptors is a woman aged 55 to 70 with acute or convalescent COVID-19.

The chain has TRBV18 and TRBJ1-5; possible D gene TRBD1, 6 bases. The CDR3 covers 15 residues. CDR1 and CDR2 from the germline V gene are KGHSH and LQKENI. Between the trimmed V and J ends, which lost 2 bases and 4 bases, there was a span of 12 bases. The CDR3: CASSPFRQENQPQHF. CDR3 DNA sequence: TGTGCCAGCTCACCATTTCGACAGGAAAATCAGCCCCAGCATTTT.

A word on this clone: An end of the junction does not agree with germline; a read error may underlie this. The rearrangement joins TRBV7-9 to TRBJ2-7, with 7 bases aligning to TRBD1. There are 11 residues in the CDR3. Germline V gene data show CDR1 as SEHNR and CDR2 as FQNEAQ (reference sequence). The CDR3 sequence is CASSEQGKAFF. The DNA of the CDR3 is TGTGCCAGCAGCGAACAGGGGAAGGCATTCTTC. The entire variable domain, with the rest obtained from reference TRBV7-9 and TRBJ2-7, is as follows: DTGVSQNPRHKITKRGQNVTFRCDPISEHNRLYWYRQTLGQGPEFLTYFQNEAQLEKSRLLSDRFSAERPKGSFSTLEIQRTEQGDSAMYLCASSEQGKAFFGPGTRLTVT.

The gene calls are TRBV19 and TRBJ2-2; D is perhaps TRBD1 (7 bases). The CDR3 has 15 residues. The germline V and J ends were trimmed by 4 bases and 7 bases, with 16 bases remaining between them. CDR1 and CDR2 from the germline V gene are LNHDA and SQIVND (reference sequence). Written as DNA, the CDR3 is TGTGCCAGTAGTACCCAGGGGGGCGCCGGCGGGGAGCTGTTTTTT. This codes for CASSTQGGAGGELFF.

The chain uses TRBV30 and TRBJ2-1; 15 bases fit TRBD2. Germline CDR1 and CDR2: GTSNPN and SVGIG (reference sequence). V lost 0 bases and J lost 9; bases outside the gene matches: 9. This CDR3 region has 17 residues. Written as DNA, the CDR3 is TGTGCCTGGAGTGTACAACGGACTAGCGGGAGGGGAGGTGAGCAGTTCTTC. Residues: CAWSVQRTSGRGGEQFF.

The chain couples TRBV10-1 to TRBJ2-7; 8 bases are a match to TRBD2. The CDR3 totals 18 residues. Trimming cost V 2 bases and J 2 bases; bases outside gene matches: 14. The germline CDR1 and CDR2 sequences are WNHNN and SYGVQD (reference sequence). CDR3 DNA sequence: TGCGCCAGCAGTGAGCGGGCCTTTTCGAGCGGGGGCCCCTACGAGCAGTACTTC. It is translated as CASSERAFSSGGPYEQYF.

The CDR3 loop reads CASSQERAGGNGELFF. CDR3 nucleotides: TGTGCCAGCAGCCAAGAACGAGCGGGGGGGAACGGGGAGCTGTTTTTT. The chain combines TRBV4-2 with TRBJ2-2; 10 nucleotides match TRBD2. J lost 7 bases, V lost 0 bases, and 5 bases had no gene match. The length of the CDR3 is 16 residues. Germline V gene lookup returns CDR1 LGHNA and CDR2 YNFKEQ.

The chain couples TRBV6-2 or TRBV6-3 to TRBJ2-1; TRBD2 agrees at 8 bases. V lost 6 bases and J lost 7; bases outside the gene matches: 8. The CDR3 runs to 14 residues. CDR1 is MNHEY and CDR2 is SVGEGT in the germline V gene. This chain's CDR3 is CASSLLAAINEQFF. The CDR3 DNA is TGTGCCAGCAGCTTACTAGCGGCTATTAATGAGCAGTTCTTC.

The V call is TRBV25-1, the J call TRBJ2-1; 16 nucleotides agree with TRBD2. V trimming: 2 bases; J trimming: 9 bases; junction bases outside the gene matches: 4. This CDR3 region has 16 residues. Germline V CDR1 and CDR2: MGHDK, SYGVNS. The CDR3 region has the DNA TGTGCCAGCAGTGAACCGGGGACTAGCGGGAGGGGTGAGCAGTTCTTC. It is translated as CASSEPGTSGRGEQFF.

This clone was seen only a few times. V usage is TRBV28 and J usage is TRBJ2-1; no firm D call. Per germline, CDR1 MDHEN and CDR2 SYDVKM. V was cut by 5 bases and J by 7 bases, with 12 bases left in between. This CDR3 spans 13 amino acids. CDR3 bases: TGTGCCAGCAGTCCCCCCCGGCGGAATGAGCAGTTCTTC. It encodes CASSPPRRNEQFF.

The V gene is TRBV7-8, the J gene TRBJ2-7, with TRBD2 as a possible D gene (5 bases). The CDR3 contains 14 residues. From germline, CDR1 is SGHVS and CDR2 FQNEAQ. V lost 4 bases, J lost 2 bases, and 12 bases lay in between. In DNA, the CDR3 is TGTGCCAGCAGCTGGGATCTAGCCGCCTACGAGCAGTACTTC. Encoded protein: CASSWDLAAYEQYF. The full variable domain, rest sourced from reference TRBV7-8 and TRBJ2-7, is GAGVSQSPRYKVAKRGQDVALRCDPISGHVSLFWYQQALGQGPEFLTYFQNEAQLDKSGLPSDRFFAERPEGSVSTLKIQRTQQEDSAVYLCASSWDLAAYEQYFGPGTRLTVT.

This chain links TRBV27 with TRBJ2-2, with D hard to call. The CDR3 length is 14 residues. Germline assignment: CDR1 MNHEY and CDR2 SMNVEV (reference sequence). Trimming shortened V by 3 bases and J by 4 bases, and 9 bases separated the two germline ends. DNA of the CDR3: TGTGCCAGCAGTTTTCGGGTCAGCACCGGGGAGCTGTTTTTT. Its protein product is CASSFRVSTGELFF.

This chain joins TRBV19 and TRBJ2-7, with 7 bases that match TRBD1. Germline V gene sequence: CDR1 LNHDA, CDR2 SQIVND (reference sequence). Trimming at V came to 4 bases and at J to 2 bases, leaving 5 bases not matched to a gene. The CDR3 loop spans 14 amino acids. This CDR3 is CASSTGTVAYEQYF. In DNA form, the CDR3 reads TGTGCCAGTAGTACCGGGACAGTGGCCTACGAGCAGTACTTC.

This clone was recorded a few times. This chain uses TRBV18 with TRBJ2-1, with D hard to call. V lost 3 bases and J 9 bases, leaving 12 bases between the germline ends. The CDR3 has 13 residues. In germline, CDR1 is KGHSH, CDR2 LQKENI. CDR3 coding DNA: TGTGCCAGCTCACCCGATCCCGGTGCTGAGCAGTTCTTC. It translates to CASSPDPGAEQFF. Variable domain in full (rest from reference TRBV18 and TRBJ2-1): NAGVMQNPRHLVRRRGQEARLRCSPMKGHSHVYWYRQLPEEGLKFMVYLQKENIIDESGMPKERFSAEFPKEGPSILRIQQVVRGDSAAYFCASSPDPGAEQFFGPGTRLTVL.